This passage covers 12 T cell receptor beta chains from one sample sequenced in a study of somatic mutations in cytotoxic T cells in rheumatoid arthritis. TCRdb's table, derived via immunoSEQ multiplex PCR, lists solely in-frame clones and lacks some. The profile covers roughly 2,500 clones, with 77% appearing a single time and about two fifths taken by the ten largest. Sequenced: CD8+ T cells sorted from blood. The receptors were gathered from a man between 65 and 85 years old with rheumatoid arthritis.

This clone has a single count. The chain carries TRBV28 and TRBJ2-3, with a tentative D call TRBD2 (5 bases). Trimming took 3 bases from V and 2 from J, leaving 9 bases between them. The CDR3 consists of 14 residues. The germline gives CDR1 MDHEN, CDR2 SYDVKM. The CDR3 nucleotides read TGTGCCAGCAGTTTGTGGGGAGACACAGATACGCAGTATTTT. It yields the protein CASSLWGDTDTQYF.

The gene calls are TRBV10-1 and TRBJ2-7; 9 bases match TRBD1. The CDR3 is 16 residues long. Germline-derived CDR1 and CDR2 are WNHNN and SYGVQD (reference sequence). With 0 bases clipped from V and 2 bases from J, the junction kept 5 bases outside the gene matches. The CDR3 region is CASSESRGQGTYEQYF. The CDR3 DNA reads as TGCGCCAGCAGTGAGTCTCGCGGACAGGGGACCTACGAGCAGTACTTC.

By frequency in the sample, this clone is medium-sized. The chain uses TRBV28 and TRBJ1-1, with D possibly matching TRBD1 (5 bases). In germline, CDR1 is MDHEN, CDR2 SYDVKM. Trimming removed 6 bases at V and 6 bases at J, with 17 bases between. The CDR3 is 14 amino acids. This chain's CDR3 is CASSRKRGTAEAFF. In nucleotides, the CDR3 is TGTGCCAGCAGCCGGAAGAGAGGGACTGCTGAAGCTTTCTTT.

The V call is TRBV18, the J call TRBJ1-1, with a possible D match to TRBD1 (5 bases). V was shortened by 3 bases and J by 4 bases, with 15 bases between the two germline ends. The CDR3 covers 15 residues. Germline CDR1 is KGHSH and CDR2 is LQKENI. The CDR3 sequence is CASSPAPGRGTEAFF. The CDR3 DNA reads as TGTGCCAGCTCACCGGCGCCGGGGCGGGGCACTGAAGCTTTCTTT.

V usage is TRBV10-3 and J usage is TRBJ2-7; maybe TRBD1 (5 bases). The CDR3 totals 11 residues. Trimming removed 8 bases from V and 4 bases from J, with 9 bases in between. Per germline, CDR1 ENHRY and CDR2 SYGVKD. The CDR3 coding sequence is TGTGCCATCGGGCCAGGGTACGAGCAGTACTTC. Translation gives CAIGPGYEQYF.

The gene calls are TRBV5-4 and TRBJ2-2; a possible D gene is TRBD2 (5 bases). Trimming took off 10 bases at V and 5 bases at J, with 15 bases between the two ends. Germline V gene data show CDR1 as SGHNT and CDR2 as YYREEE (reference sequence). The CDR3 has 13 amino acids. CDR3 sequence reads: CAYLEGGTGELFF. CDR3 nucleotides: TGTGCCTACCTCGAGGGTGGGACCGGGGAGCTGTTTTTT.

This clone rates as medium-sized. The chain combines TRBV25-1 with TRBJ2-1; 9 bases match TRBD1. Germline V gene lookup returns CDR1 MGHDK and CDR2 SYGVNS. The CDR3 length is 16 residues. V lost 4 bases to trimming and J lost 8 bases; unmatched junction nucleotides: 12. Written as DNA, the CDR3 is TGTGCCAGCAGTGTATTGGGACAGGGTGGAGGGTATGAGCAGTTCTTC. This translates into CASSVLGQGGGYEQFF.

The chain joins TRBV28 to TRBJ1-2, with D perhaps matching TRBD1 (5 bases). Trimming left V 8 bases short and J 2 bases short, with 12 bases between. Germline CDR1 reads MDHEN; CDR2 reads SYDVKM. CDR3 length: 13 amino acids. CDR3 DNA: TGTGCCAGCCGACAGAATATCAACTATGGCTACACCTTC. Residues: CASRQNINYGYTF.

The J gene is TRBJ2-7, the V gene TRBV4-1; TRBD1 might be the D (6 bases). V lost 4 bases and J 7 bases, leaving 8 bases between the germline ends. This CDR3 has 11 amino acids. CDR1 and CDR2 from the germline V gene are MGHRA and YSYEKL. In DNA form, the CDR3 reads TGCGCCAGCAGCCTTAGGGGGGAGCAGTACTTC. As protein: CASSLRGEQYF.

The chain combines TRBV30 with TRBJ1-1; no definite D call. The germline V gene has CDR1 GTSNPN and CDR2 SVGIG (reference sequence). Trimming left V 0 bases short and J 0 bases short, with 5 bases between. The CDR3 has 13 residues. Here the CDR3 reads CAWSVQLNTEAFF. The DNA of the CDR3 is TGTGCCTGGAGTGTGCAGTTGAACACTGAAGCTTTCTTT.

The chain has TRBV27 and TRBJ2-7, with TRBD2 identical over 7 bases. The CDR3 spans 13 residues. Per germline, CDR1 MNHEY and CDR2 SMNVEV (reference sequence). With 3 bases clipped from V and 1 base from J, the junction kept 0 bases outside the gene matches. CDR3 sequence reads: CASSLGLSYEQYF. The CDR3 DNA is TGTGCCAGCAGTTTGGGACTATCCTACGAGCAGTACTTC.

The chain is built from TRBV6-5 and TRBJ2-2; TRBD1 matches at 10 bases. The germline CDR1 and CDR2 sequences are MNHEY and SVGAGI. V shed 0 bases and J 8 bases; nucleotides not matched to a gene: 3. The CDR3 totals 15 residues. The CDR3, as DNA: TGTGCCAGCAGTTACTCGGGGACAGGGGCAGGGGAGCTGTTTTTT. This translates into CASSYSGTGAGELFF.